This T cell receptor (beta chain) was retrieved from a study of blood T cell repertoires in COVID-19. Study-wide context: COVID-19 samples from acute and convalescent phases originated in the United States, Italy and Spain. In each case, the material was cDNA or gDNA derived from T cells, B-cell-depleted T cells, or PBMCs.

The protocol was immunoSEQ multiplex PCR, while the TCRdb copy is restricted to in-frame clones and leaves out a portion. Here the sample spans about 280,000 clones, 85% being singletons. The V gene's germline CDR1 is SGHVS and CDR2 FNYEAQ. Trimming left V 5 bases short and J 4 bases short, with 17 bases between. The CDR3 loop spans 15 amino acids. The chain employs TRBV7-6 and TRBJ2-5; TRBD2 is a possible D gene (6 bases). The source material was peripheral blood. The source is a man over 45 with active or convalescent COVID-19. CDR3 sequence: CASSPLGGVVETQYF. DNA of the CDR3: TGTGCCAGCAGCCCCCTAGGAGGGGTGGTAGAGACCCAGTACTTC.